A selection of T cell receptor beta chains follows, all from one sample in a study of cytomegalovirus exposure and HLA in healthy donors. Sequencing used immunoSEQ multiplex PCR; TCRdb keeps in-frame clones, though not all of them. Of about 140,000 clones in the sample, over 70% were seen once. Sequencing was carried out using PBMCs. The receptors stem from a middle-aged man in good health and CMV-seropositive. CDR3s include the opening cysteine and the closing phenylalanine or tryptophan. A D gene is named only where the DNA matches it firmly. Size tells how often a clone was seen (once, few, many) or the class of an expanded clone, and some rows leave it out.

TRBJ2-3	NA	TRBV28	NA	TGTGCCAGCAGTTTGGCCATGTTCACAGATACGCAGTATTTT	CASSLAMFTDTQYF
TRBJ2-3	NA	TRBV28	NA	TGTGCCAGCAGTTTCGTCGGGTACGGGGGTAGGGATACGCAGTATTTT	CASSFVGYGGRDTQYF
TRBJ1-3	few	TRBV9	NA	TGTGCCAGCAGCGTAGCTTCAGGGGCCTGGGACACCATATATTTT	CASSVASGAWDTIYF
TRBJ2-1	NA	TRBV7-9	NA	TGTGCCAGCAGTCGTGCGGGGGAGCAGTTCTTC	CASSRAGEQFF
TRBJ1-4	NA	TRBV29-1	NA	TGCAGCGTCCCCTCCTCCGGGGGGCGAGGTGAAAAACTGTTTTTT	CSVPSSGGRGEKLFF
TRBJ1-2	NA	TRBV4-3	NA	TGCGCCAGCAGCCAACTATCGGTGGGGGCGTGCACCTTC	CASSQLSVGACTF
TRBJ1-2	NA	TRBV15	NA	TGTGCCACCTCGACTGCTCCGAACTATGGCTACACCTTC	CATSTAPNYGYTF
TRBJ2-3	NA	TRBV7-9	NA	TGTGCCAGCAGCCCGGACAACCAACCCACGGATACGCAGTATTTT	CASSPDNQPTDTQYF
TRBJ2-7	NA	TRBV7-9	TRBD2	TGTGCCAGCAGCCCAGGACTAGCGGGAGGGCCGGACGAGCAGTACTTC	CASSPGLAGGPDEQYF
TRBJ1-1	NA	TRBV7-9	NA	TGTGCCAGCAGCTTGCCAGGGGTGAACACTGAAGCTTTCTTT	CASSLPGVNTEAFF
TRBJ1-4	NA	TRBV29-1	NA	TGCAGCGTTCTCAGGGAGGAGGGTGAAAAACTGTTTTTT	CSVLREEGEKLFF
TRBJ2-3	NA	TRBV5-1	NA	TGCGCCAGCAGCTTGGGTACAGGCTCGAGGGGGGATACGCAGTATTTT	CASSLGTGSRGDTQYF
TRBJ1-1	few	TRBV20-1	NA	TGCAGTGCTAGTCCCGACACTGAAGCTTTCTTT	CSASPDTEAFF
TRBJ1-1	NA	TRBV18	NA	TGTGCCAGCTCACCCCTCGGGAACACTGAAGCTTTCTTT	CASSPLGNTEAFF
TRBJ2-3	NA	TRBV5-4	TRBD2	TGTGCCAGCAGCCAGGGGGGCGGGAGGGCCTCGATAACAGATACGCAGTATTTT	CASSQGGGRASITDTQYF
TRBJ1-1	NA	TRBV19	NA	TGTGCCAGTAGTATAGATACAGCGAACACTGAAGCTTTCTTT	CASSIDTANTEAFF
TRBJ1-1	NA	TRBV25-1	TRBD1	TGTGCCAGCCGTGGACAGGTTGTGACTGAAGCTTTCTTT	CASRGQVVTEAFF
TRBJ1-1	NA	TRBV6-5	NA	TGTGCCAGCAGTTACTCTGGGGGGACTGAAGCTTTCTTT	CASSYSGGTEAFF
TRBJ2-3	NA	TRBV7-3	NA	TGTGCCAGCAGCTTACAGGGGCCAGGTGGAGATACGCAGTATTTT	CASSLQGPGGDTQYF
TRBJ2-7	NA	TRBV6-1	TRBD2	TGTGCCACGGGGGGGGTAACCTACGAGCAGTACTTC	CATGGVTYEQYF
TRBJ2-3	NA	TRBV27	TRBD2	TGTGCCAGCACCTCTGGACTAGCGGGCCCGGATACGCAGTATTTT	CASTSGLAGPDTQYF
TRBJ2-2	once	TRBV28	NA	TGTGCCAGCAGTTCGTGGACAGAAAGGAACACCGGGGAGCTGTTTTTT	CASSSWTERNTGELFF
TRBJ1-6	NA	TRBV7-9	NA	TGTGCCAGCAGCCTCGACTCCGCACCCCTCCACTTT	CASSLDSAPLHF
TRBJ1-2	NA	TRBV6-5	TRBD1	TGTGCCAGCAGTTACGCCGATTCGACAGGGAGAGGCTACACCTTC	CASSYADSTGRGYTF
TRBJ1-1	few	TRBV23-1	NA	TGCGCCAGCATAGCGAGGAGGAACACTGAAGCTTTCTTT	CASIARRNTEAFF
TRBJ1-1	NA	TRBV5-1	NA	TGCGCCAGCAGCCCCTGGACCAGGGGAAACACTGAAGCTTTCTTT	CASSPWTRGNTEAFF
TRBJ1-5	NA	TRBV2	TRBD1	TGTGCCAGCAGTCGGGACAGGGGACAGCCCCAGCATTTT	CASSRDRGQPQHF
TRBJ2-7	NA	TRBV6-5	TRBD2	TGTGCCAGCAGTTCAAGGACTAGCGGGAGCGGCGAGCAGTACTTC	CASSSRTSGSGEQYF
TRBJ1-2	few	TRBV19	NA	TGTGCCAGTAGTATTCGACAGGCTTTCTATGGCTACACCTTC	CASSIRQAFYGYTF
TRBJ1-2	few	TRBV10-1	NA	TGCGCCAGCACGGAGTTGGATGGCTACACCTTC	CASTELDGYTF
TRBJ2-5	NA	TRBV19	NA	TGTGCCAGTAGTATAGTACTCATGGAGACCCAGTACTTC	CASSIVLMETQYF